This T cell receptor beta chain was obtained from a study of T cell changes during pregnancy in multiple sclerosis (dated by TCRdb to the late 2010s). In terms of the full investigation: The study looked at changes in the T cell repertoire across pregnancy in women with multiple sclerosis.

This clone was picked up a small number of times. It lacks a known antigen. The record has no base qualities; no much larger clone is one base away. CDR1 and CDR2, looked up from the germline V gene (reference sequence), are SGHNT and YYREEE. The CDR3 covers 15 residues, taking in both the cysteine and the phenylalanine. Just the 45-base CDR3 DNA is kept, in frame starting at base 1. V is cut back by 3 bases and J by 9 bases, with 9 bases in the junction unmatched. The method was the immunoSEQ multiplex PCR assay. TCRdb limited this immuneACCESS table to in-frame rearrangements with V and J called. A share of clones is missing; checked studies link under half to unresolved V genes, and the rest is unexplained. The sample yields about 36,000 clones; 92% were counted once. The biggest ten clones account for roughly 0.45% of the sample.

The sequence came from a female donor with multiple sclerosis, enrolled in a pregnancy study. The material sequenced was CD4+ T cells from peripheral blood mononuclear cells, taken after pregnancy. The chain uses TRBV5-4 and TRBJ2-5, with 12 bases matching TRBD2. The DNA sequence is TGTGCCAGCAGCTCCCGACTAGCGGGGGTTGGGTCCCAGTACTTC. The translation is CASSSRLAGVGSQYF.